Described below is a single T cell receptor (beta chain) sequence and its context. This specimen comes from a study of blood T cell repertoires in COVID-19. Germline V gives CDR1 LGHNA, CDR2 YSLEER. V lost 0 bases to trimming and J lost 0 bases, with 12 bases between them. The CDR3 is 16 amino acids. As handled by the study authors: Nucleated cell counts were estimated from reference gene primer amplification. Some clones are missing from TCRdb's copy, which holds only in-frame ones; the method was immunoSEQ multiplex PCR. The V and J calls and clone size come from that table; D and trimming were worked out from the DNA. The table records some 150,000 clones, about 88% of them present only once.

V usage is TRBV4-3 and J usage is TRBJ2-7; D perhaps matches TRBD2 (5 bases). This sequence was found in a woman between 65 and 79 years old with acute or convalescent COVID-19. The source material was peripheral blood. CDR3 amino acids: CASSQDLGGVSYEQYF. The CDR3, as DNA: TGCGCCAGCAGCCAAGATCTAGGAGGTGTCTCCTACGAGCAGTACTTC.